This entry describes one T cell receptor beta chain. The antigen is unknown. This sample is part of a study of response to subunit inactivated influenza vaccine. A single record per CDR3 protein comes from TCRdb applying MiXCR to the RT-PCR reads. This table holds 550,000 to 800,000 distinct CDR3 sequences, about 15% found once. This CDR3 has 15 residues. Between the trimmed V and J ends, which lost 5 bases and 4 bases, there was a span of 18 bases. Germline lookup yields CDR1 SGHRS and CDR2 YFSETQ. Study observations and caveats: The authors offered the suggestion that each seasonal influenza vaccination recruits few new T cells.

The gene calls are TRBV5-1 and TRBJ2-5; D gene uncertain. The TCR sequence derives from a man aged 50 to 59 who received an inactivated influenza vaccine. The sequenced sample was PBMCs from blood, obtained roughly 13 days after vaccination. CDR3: CASSPGRTTRETQYF. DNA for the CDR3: TGCGCCAGCAGTCCCGGTAGGACCACTCGAGAGACCCAGTACTTC.